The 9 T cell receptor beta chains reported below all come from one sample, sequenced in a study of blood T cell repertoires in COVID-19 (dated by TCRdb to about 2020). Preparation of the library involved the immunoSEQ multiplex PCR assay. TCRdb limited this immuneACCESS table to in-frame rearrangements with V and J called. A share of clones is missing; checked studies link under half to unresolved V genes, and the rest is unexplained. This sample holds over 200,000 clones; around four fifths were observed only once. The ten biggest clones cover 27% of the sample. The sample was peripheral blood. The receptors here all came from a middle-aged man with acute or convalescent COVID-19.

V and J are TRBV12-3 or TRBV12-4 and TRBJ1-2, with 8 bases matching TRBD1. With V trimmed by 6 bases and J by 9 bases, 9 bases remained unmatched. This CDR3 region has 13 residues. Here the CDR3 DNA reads TGTGCCAGCAGCCTAGGACAGGGTATACGCTACACCTTC. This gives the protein CASSLGQGIRYTF.

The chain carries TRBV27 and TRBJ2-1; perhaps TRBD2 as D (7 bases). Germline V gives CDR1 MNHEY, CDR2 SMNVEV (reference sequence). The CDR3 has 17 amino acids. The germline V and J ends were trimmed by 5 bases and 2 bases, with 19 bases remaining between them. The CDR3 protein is CASSLRRMGGPYNEQFF. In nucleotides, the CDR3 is TGTGCCAGCAGTCTTCGTAGGATGGGGGGGCCCTACAATGAGCAGTTCTTC.

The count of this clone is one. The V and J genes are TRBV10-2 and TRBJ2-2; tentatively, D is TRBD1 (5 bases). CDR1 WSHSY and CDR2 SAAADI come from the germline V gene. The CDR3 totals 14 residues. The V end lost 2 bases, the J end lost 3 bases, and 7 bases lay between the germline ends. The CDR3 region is CASSEQGDTGELFF. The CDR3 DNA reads TGCGCCAGCAGTGAGCAGGGTGACACCGGGGAGCTGTTTTTT.

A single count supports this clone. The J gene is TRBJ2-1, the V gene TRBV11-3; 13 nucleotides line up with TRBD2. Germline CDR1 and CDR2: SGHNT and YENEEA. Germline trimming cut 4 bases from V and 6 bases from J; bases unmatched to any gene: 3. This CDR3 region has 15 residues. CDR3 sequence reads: CASSSRLAGGNEQFF. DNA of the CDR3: TGTGCCAGCAGCTCTCGACTAGCGGGGGGCAATGAGCAGTTCTTC.

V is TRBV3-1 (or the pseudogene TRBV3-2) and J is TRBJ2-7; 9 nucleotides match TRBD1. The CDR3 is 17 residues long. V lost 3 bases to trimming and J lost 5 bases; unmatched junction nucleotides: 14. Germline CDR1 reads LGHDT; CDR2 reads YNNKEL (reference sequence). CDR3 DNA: TGTGCCAGCAGCCATCGTTCACAGGGGGCCAAGTCCAACGAGCAGTACTTC. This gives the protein CASSHRSQGAKSNEQYF.

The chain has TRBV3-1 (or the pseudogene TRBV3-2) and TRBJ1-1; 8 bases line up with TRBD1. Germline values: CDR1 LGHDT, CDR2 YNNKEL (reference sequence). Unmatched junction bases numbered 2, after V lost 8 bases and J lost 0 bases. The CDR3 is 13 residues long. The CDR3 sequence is CASRTGMNTEAFF. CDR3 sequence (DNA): TGTGCCAGCCGGACAGGGATGAACACTGAAGCTTTCTTT.

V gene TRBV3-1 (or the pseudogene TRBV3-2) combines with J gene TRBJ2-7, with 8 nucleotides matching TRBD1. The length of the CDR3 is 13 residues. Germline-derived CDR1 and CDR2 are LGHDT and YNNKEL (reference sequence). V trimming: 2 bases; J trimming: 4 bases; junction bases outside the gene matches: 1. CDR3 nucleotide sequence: TGTGCCAGCAGCCAATGGGACAGGTACGAGCAGTACTTC. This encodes CASSQWDRYEQYF.

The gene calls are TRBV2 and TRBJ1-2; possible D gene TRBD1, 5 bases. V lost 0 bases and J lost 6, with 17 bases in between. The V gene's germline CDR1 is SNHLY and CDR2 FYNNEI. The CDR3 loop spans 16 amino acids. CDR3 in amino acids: CASSEASQALEDGYTF. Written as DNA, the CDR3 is TGTGCCAGCAGTGAAGCATCACAGGCTCTCGAGGATGGCTACACCTTC.

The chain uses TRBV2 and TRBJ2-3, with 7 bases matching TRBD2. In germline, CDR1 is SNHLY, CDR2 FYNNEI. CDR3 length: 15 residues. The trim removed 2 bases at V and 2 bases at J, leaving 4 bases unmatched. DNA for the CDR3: TGTGCCAGCAGTGAACTACTAGCGTACACAGATACGCAGTATTTT. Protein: CASSELLAYTDTQYF.